These 32 T cell receptor beta chains were sequenced from one sample in a study of cytomegalovirus exposure and HLA in healthy donors. Produced via immunoSEQ multiplex PCR; TCRdb's table is partial and in-frame only. The sample consists of 250,000 or so clones, approximately 87% of them appearing once. Material: PBMCs. These TCRs come from a man between 18 and 29 years old in good health and CMV-seronegative.

The chain employs TRBV6-6 and TRBJ2-5; a possible D gene is TRBD1 (5 bases). There are 14 residues in the CDR3. Germline CDR1 and CDR2: MNHNY and SVGAGI (reference sequence). V dropped 6 bases and J dropped 5 bases, with 16 bases sitting between them. CDR3 protein: CASRDGRTTETQYF. The CDR3 nucleotides read TGTGCCAGCAGGGACGGACGGACAACGGAGACCCAGTACTTC.

The V and J genes are TRBV5-1 and TRBJ2-7, with D perhaps matching TRBD2 (6 bases). From germline, CDR1 is SGHRS and CDR2 YFSETQ. The ends were cut back, 3 bases at V and 0 bases at J, with 19 bases in the middle. This CDR3 is 17 amino acids long. CDR3 region: CASSSNPTSPSSYEQYF. The CDR3, as DNA: TGCGCCAGCAGCTCCAACCCCACTAGCCCCAGCTCCTACGAGCAGTACTTC.

To note about this clone: This sample includes further DNA sequences coding for the same CDR3. This chain uses TRBV29-1 with TRBJ2-5; 8 bases match TRBD2. The germline V gene encodes CDR1 SQVTM and CDR2 ANQGSEA. This CDR3 is built from 12 residues. V lost 6 bases and J lost 5; bases outside the gene matches: 5. The CDR3 reads CSVVGGGETQYF. The DNA for the CDR3 is TGCAGCGTCGTAGGCGGGGGGGAGACCCAGTACTTC.

The chain carries TRBV29-1 and TRBJ1-2; possibly TRBD1 for D (6 bases). The V gene's germline CDR1 is SQVTM and CDR2 ANQGSEA. There are 15 residues in the CDR3. V gave up 6 bases and J gave up 0 bases, with 17 bases separating them. CDR3 in amino acids: CSVPQGLGANYGYTF. CDR3 nucleotides: TGCAGCGTGCCGCAGGGGTTGGGAGCTAACTATGGCTACACCTTC.

The CDR3 spells CASSPPAPEIYEQYF. CDR3 nucleotide sequence: TGTGCCAGCTCACCACCGGCACCGGAGATCTACGAGCAGTACTTC. The chain carries TRBV18 and TRBJ2-7; D is ambiguous. CDR3 length equals 15 residues. Germline lookup yields CDR1 KGHSH and CDR2 LQKENI. Trimming pared 0 bases from V and 3 bases from J, leaving 12 bases between.

The rearrangement joins TRBV2 to TRBJ2-3; D is possibly TRBD2 (5 bases). This CDR3 contains 14 residues. In germline, CDR1 is SNHLY, CDR2 FYNNEI. Trimming stripped 8 bases from V and 3 bases from J, with 15 bases between. The CDR3 spells CASQRERGTDTQYF. The CDR3 DNA follows: TGTGCCAGCCAGAGGGAGCGTGGTACAGATACGCAGTATTTT.

This chain connects TRBV9 to TRBJ2-1; 15 nucleotides agree with TRBD2. The CDR3 is 16 residues long. J was trimmed by 9 bases and V by 4 bases; bases with no gene match: 8. Germline V lookup: CDR1 SGDLS, CDR2 YYNGEE. CDR3: CASSSWTSGGGGEQFF. As DNA, the CDR3 is TGTGCCAGCAGCTCCTGGACTAGCGGGGGGGGTGGTGAGCAGTTCTTC.

The V and J genes are TRBV19 and TRBJ2-3; 9 bases line up with TRBD2. The germline CDR1 and CDR2 sequences are LNHDA and SQIVND (reference sequence). V was clipped by 5 bases and J by 2 bases; unmatched bases: 2. This CDR3 contains 14 residues. In DNA, the CDR3 is TGTGCCAGTAGTGCTAGCGGGGCCACAGATACGCAGTATTTT. This encodes CASSASGATDTQYF.

The chain carries TRBV6-5 and TRBJ1-5; D might be TRBD1 (5 bases). The ends were cut back, 0 bases at V and 3 bases at J, with 9 bases in the middle. Per the germline V gene, CDR1 is MNHEY and CDR2 is SVGAGI. The CDR3 is made up of 15 amino acids. In DNA form, the CDR3 reads TGTGCCAGCAGTTACTCGGGGGGATCCAATCAGCCCCAGCATTTT. Translation gives CASSYSGGSNQPQHF.

This CDR3 reads CASSLDWARGNSPLHF. CDR3 DNA sequence: TGTGCCAGCAGCTTGGATTGGGCCAGGGGTAATTCACCCCTCCACTTT. The chain employs TRBV5-5 and TRBJ1-6; D may be TRBD1 (6 bases). Germline V gene sequence: CDR1 SGHKS, CDR2 YYEKEE (reference sequence). This CDR3 has 16 residues. V gave up 0 bases and J gave up 6 bases, with 13 bases separating them.

CDR3 coding DNA: TGTGCCAGCAGCCAAGCTGTCAATCAGCCCCAGCATTTT. Translating it yields CASSQAVNQPQHF. V is TRBV7-6 and J is TRBJ1-5, with D unclear. Germline CDR1 is SGHVS and CDR2 is FNYEAQ. This CDR3 spans 13 amino acids. Trimming removed 5 bases at V and 3 bases at J, with 8 bases between.

The chain carries TRBV5-4 and TRBJ2-7; 8 nucleotides align to TRBD1. After removal of 4 bases from V and 3 bases from J, the junction contained 6 bases not matched to a gene. There are 14 residues in the CDR3. Germline loops: CDR1 SGHNT, CDR2 YYREEE (reference sequence). In DNA, the CDR3 is TGTGCCAGCAGCCATACAGGGGGTGGCTACGAGCAGTACTTC. It specifies CASSHTGGGYEQYF.

This clone was recorded only once. The chain uses TRBV9 and TRBJ2-3; TRBD2 matches at 15 bases. In germline, CDR1 is SGDLS, CDR2 YYNGEE. V lost 7 bases, J lost 3 bases, and 6 bases stayed unmatched. CDR3 length equals 16 residues. The CDR3 region has the DNA TGTGCCAGCCTCGGACTAGCGGGGGGGCTGACAGATACGCAGTATTTT. Its translation: CASLGLAGGLTDTQYF.

The CDR3 coding sequence is TGCAGCGGCAGGGGCCCCGGGAACACCGGGGAGCTGTTTTTT. Translated: CSGRGPGNTGELFF. The chain recombines TRBV29-1 with TRBJ2-2, with D possibly TRBD1 on 6 matching bases. CDR1 and CDR2 (germline): SQVTM, ANQGSEA. This CDR3 contains 14 residues. Deletions cut 7 bases from V and 1 base from J, with 13 bases between.

J is TRBJ1-4 and V is TRBV28, with 7 bases that match TRBD1. The V gene's germline CDR1 is MDHEN and CDR2 SYDVKM. V dropped 3 bases and J dropped 8; count of bases not matched to a gene: 21. The CDR3 is made up of 19 amino acids. CDR3 sequence reads: CASSFYAPVDTGEKEKLFF. As DNA, the CDR3 is TGTGCCAGCAGTTTTTACGCCCCCGTGGACACAGGGGAGAAAGAAAAACTGTTTTTT.

The chain is built from TRBV6-1 and TRBJ2-7, with 9 bases lining up with TRBD1. Germline-derived CDR1 and CDR2 are MNHNS and SASEGT. V lost 6 bases and J lost 1; bases outside the gene matches: 4. This CDR3 contains 14 residues. The CDR3 spells CASSRQGESYEQYF. CDR3 in DNA: TGTGCCAGCAGCCGACAGGGGGAGTCCTACGAGCAGTACTTC.

The chain employs TRBV19 and TRBJ2-2; D is perhaps TRBD2 (5 bases). The CDR3 loop spans 15 amino acids. CDR1 and CDR2 from the germline V gene are LNHDA and SQIVND (reference sequence). The V end was cut by 7 bases, the J end by 1 base, with 13 bases between. The CDR3 DNA is TGTGCCAGTACCGAAGAGGGAATGAACACCGGGGAGCTGTTTTTT. Translating it yields CASTEEGMNTGELFF.

The V gene is TRBV4-3, the J gene TRBJ2-1, with 7 bases matching TRBD2. Trimming removed 0 bases from V and 4 bases from J; junction bases left unmatched: 6. The CDR3 contains 16 residues. The germline V gene has CDR1 LGHNA and CDR2 YSLEER. In nucleotides, the CDR3 is TGCGCCAGCAGCCAAGAGGGCGGGGGACGGTACAATGAGCAGTTCTTC. Amino acids: CASSQEGGGRYNEQFF.

The chain has TRBV7-2 and TRBJ1-5; the D is unclear. From germline, CDR1 is SGHTA and CDR2 FQGNSA. V was cut by 3 bases and J by 7 bases, with 10 bases left in between. The CDR3 has 13 amino acids. The CDR3 bases are TGTGCCAGCAGCTTCAGCGGAGCCCAGCCCCAGCATTTT. Residues: CASSFSGAQPQHF.

The chain carries TRBV6-5 and TRBJ2-5; tentative D call: TRBD1 (5 bases). The CDR3 runs 13 residues. Germline V gene data show CDR1 as MNHEY and CDR2 as SVGAGI. V dropped 4 bases and J dropped 5 bases, with 11 bases sitting between them. The CDR3: CASSSFGAETQYF. DNA for the CDR3: TGTGCCAGCAGTTCGTTTGGGGCCGAGACCCAGTACTTC.

The chain uses TRBV7-9 and TRBJ1-5; D gene uncertain. V was pared by 5 bases and J by 0 bases, with 11 bases between. From germline, CDR1 is SEHNR and CDR2 FQNEAQ (reference sequence). The CDR3 totals 15 residues. This CDR3 reads CASSPLSNSNQPQHF. The CDR3 DNA reads as TGTGCCAGCAGCCCTTTGAGCAATAGCAATCAGCCCCAGCATTTT.

This sequence joins TRBV29-1 and TRBJ1-1, with 9 bases matching TRBD1. J gave up 3 bases and V 8 bases, and 4 bases lay outside the gene matches. This CDR3 is 12 amino acids long. In germline, CDR1 is SQVTM, CDR2 ANQGSEA. CDR3 nucleotides: TGCAGCAAGAACAGGGGGCACACTGAAGCTTTCTTT. Its translation: CSKNRGHTEAFF.

The V call is TRBV4-1, the J call TRBJ2-5, with 7 bases matching TRBD2. The CDR3 sequence is 14 residues long. In germline, CDR1 is MGHRA, CDR2 YSYEKL. Losses at the gene ends were 4 bases for V and 3 bases for J; bases not matched to a gene: 5. The CDR3 region is CASSLSGTKETQYF. The CDR3, as DNA: TGCGCCAGCAGCCTCTCCGGGACTAAAGAGACCCAGTACTTC.

The chain couples TRBV5-6 to TRBJ2-2, with 7 bases aligning to TRBD1. Unmatched junction bases numbered 8, after V lost 4 bases and J lost 5 bases. This CDR3 is 15 amino acids long. Germline V gene sequence: CDR1 SGHDT, CDR2 YYEEEE. This chain's CDR3 is CASSQGTELTGELFF. The CDR3 DNA reads TGTGCCAGCAGCCAGGGGACAGAACTAACCGGGGAGCTGTTTTTT.

This chain links TRBV19 with TRBJ2-2, with TRBD2 matching over 12 bases. J was trimmed by 13 bases and V by 3 bases; bases with no gene match: 6. Germline V gives CDR1 LNHDA, CDR2 SQIVND (reference sequence). There are 14 residues in the CDR3. CDR3 sequence reads: CASSIASGGAVLFF. The CDR3 DNA reads as TGTGCCAGTAGTATCGCTAGCGGGGGGGCCGTGCTGTTTTTT. The full variable domain, rest sourced from reference TRBV19 and TRBJ2-2, is DGGITQSPKYLFRKEGQNVTLSCEQNLNHDAMYWYRQDPGQGLRLIYYSQIVNDFQKGDIAEGYSVSREKKESFPLTVTSAQKNPTAFYLCASSIASGGAVLFFGEGSRLTVL.

A single count supports this clone. The chain has TRBV5-4 and TRBJ1-5; D is uncertain. Trimming stripped 0 bases from V and 4 bases from J, with 8 bases between. CDR1 is SGHNT and CDR2 is YYREEE in the germline V gene (reference sequence). This CDR3 is built from 14 residues. DNA of the CDR3: TGTGCCAGCAGCTTGGCGTCTGAGAATCAGCCCCAGCATTTT. Translating gives CASSLASENQPQHF.

The chain couples TRBV28 to TRBJ2-1; D is possibly TRBD2 (6 bases). V lost 7 bases, J lost 15 bases, and 25 bases lay in between. From germline, CDR1 is MDHEN and CDR2 SYDVKM. This CDR3 contains 14 residues. In DNA, the CDR3 is TGTGCCAGCATGCCCCTAAGGGCGGGGCCCCGGCGGTTCTTC. It translates to CASMPLRAGPRRFF.

The rearrangement links TRBV20-1 to TRBJ2-1; no clear D gene. Per the germline V gene, CDR1 is DFQATT and CDR2 is SNEGSKA (reference sequence). This CDR3 has 11 residues. The V and J ends lost 3 bases and 8 bases respectively, with 8 bases between them. CDR3 in DNA: TGCAGTGCTAGTCGAACGGATGAGCAGTTCTTC. Translation gives CSASRTDEQFF.

This clone turned up a few times. This sequence joins TRBV27 and TRBJ1-2; the match to TRBD1 covers 9 bases. Germline V gives CDR1 MNHEY, CDR2 SMNVEV (reference sequence). The ends lost 5 bases at V and 7 bases at J; junction bases unmatched: 5. The CDR3 has 13 amino acids. CDR3 in amino acids: CASSRDREIGYTF. Here the CDR3 DNA reads TGTGCCAGCAGTCGGGACAGGGAGATTGGCTACACCTTC.

The chain recombines TRBV29-1 with TRBJ2-3, with TRBD1 as a possible D gene (6 bases). CDR3 size: 15 residues. Germline V gene sequence: CDR1 SQVTM, CDR2 ANQGSEA. Trimming stripped 6 bases from V and 6 bases from J, with 22 bases between. CDR3 DNA sequence: TGCAGCGTGCATGGGGGTCTGGGGGCGATCGATACGCAGTATTTT. Protein sequence: CSVHGGLGAIDTQYF.

V and J are TRBV11-3 and TRBJ2-3; no clear D. The ends were cut back, 3 bases at V and 0 bases at J, with 10 bases in the middle. The CDR3 contains 15 residues. CDR1 SGHNT and CDR2 YENEEA come from the germline V gene. Here the CDR3 reads CASSLSASSTDTQYF. In DNA form, the CDR3 reads TGTGCCAGCAGCTTGAGCGCCTCTAGCACAGATACGCAGTATTTT.

In DNA, the CDR3 is TGCGCCAGCAGCCAAGGCACAGGGGGGGAGACCCAGTACTTC. Translated, it gives CASSQGTGGETQYF. The chain employs TRBV4-3 and TRBJ2-5, with TRBD1 identical over 8 bases. This CDR3 region has 14 residues. The V gene end was trimmed by 1 base and the J gene end by 5 bases; junction bases not matched to a gene: 3. Germline CDR1 is LGHNA and CDR2 is YSLEER.